The clone carrying this T cell receptor (beta chain) was recorded many times. These data come from a study of beta chain features in type 1 diabetes. Since all of the isolated RNA was reverse transcribed, expressed TCRB transcripts were what got sequenced. Repertoires were generated with immunoSEQ multiplex PCR, while TCRdb's copy carries only in-frame clones and drops some. The sample lists hundreds of thousands of clones; approximately 14% were seen once. This CDR3 has 17 amino acids. Sequencing was done on a sample of central memory CD4+ T cells from blood. The clonotype was recovered from a man aged 25-45 years in good health. This chain connects TRBV21-1 to TRBJ1-6; the table gives TRBD1 as D, unverified against the DNA. TRBV21-1 is a documented pseudogene. This chain's CDR3 is CASSILPGQGVYSPLHF. The CDR3 bases are TGTGCCAGCAGCATTTTACCCGGGCAGGGTGTTTATTCACCCCTCCACTTT.